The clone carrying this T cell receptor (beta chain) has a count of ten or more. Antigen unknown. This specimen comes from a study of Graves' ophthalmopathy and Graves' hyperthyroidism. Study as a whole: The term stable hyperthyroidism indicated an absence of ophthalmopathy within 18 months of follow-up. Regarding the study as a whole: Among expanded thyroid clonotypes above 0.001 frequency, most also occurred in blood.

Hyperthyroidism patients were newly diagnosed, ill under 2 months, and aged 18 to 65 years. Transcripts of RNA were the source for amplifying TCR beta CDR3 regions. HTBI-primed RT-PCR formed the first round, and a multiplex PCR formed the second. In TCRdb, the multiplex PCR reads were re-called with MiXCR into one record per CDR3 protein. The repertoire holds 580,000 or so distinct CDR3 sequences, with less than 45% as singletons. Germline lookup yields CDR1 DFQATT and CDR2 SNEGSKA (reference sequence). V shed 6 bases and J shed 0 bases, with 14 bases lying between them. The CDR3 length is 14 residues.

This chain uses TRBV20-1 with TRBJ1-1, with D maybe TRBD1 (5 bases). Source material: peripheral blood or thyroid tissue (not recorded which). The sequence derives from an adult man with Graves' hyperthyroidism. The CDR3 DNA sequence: TGCAGTGCGCCCCTTGGGGGGTTGAACACTGAAGCTTTCTTT. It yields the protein CSAPLGGLNTEAFF.